This entry features one TCR beta chain sequence. The sample originates from a study of cytomegalovirus exposure and HLA in healthy donors. PCR primers comprised 60 Vbeta and 13 Jbeta primers. Some clones are missing from TCRdb's copy, which holds only in-frame ones; the method was immunoSEQ multiplex PCR. The table records 200,000 or so clones, approximately 79% of them present only once. This TCR was recovered from a man aged 35 to 55 in good health and CMV-seropositive. Sequences were obtained from PBMCs.

The CDR3 loop is CASRWGYRGNTEAFF. CDR3 sequence (DNA): TGTGCCAGCAGGTGGGGTTACAGGGGGAATACTGAAGCTTTCTTT. The V gene is TRBV27, the J gene TRBJ1-1, with TRBD1 matching over 8 bases. CDR3 length: 15 residues. Unmatched junction bases numbered 11, after V lost 6 bases and J lost 5 bases. CDR1 and CDR2 from the germline V gene are MNHEY and SMNVEV (reference sequence).